This T cell receptor (beta chain) appears in the sequencing data of a study of blood T cell repertoires in COVID-19. Study details: The United States, Italy and Spain were the sources of the acute and convalescent COVID-19 samples. The analysed material was cDNA or gDNA that came from T cells, B-cell-depleted T cells, or PBMCs.

V was pared by 5 bases and J by 3 bases, with 18 bases of the junction left unmatched. Germline V lookup: CDR1 SGHTA, CDR2 FQGNSA. This CDR3 is 19 amino acids long. Authors' analysis steps: Amplification of reference gene primers provided the estimated nucleated cell counts. The protocol was immunoSEQ multiplex PCR, while the TCRdb copy is restricted to in-frame clones and leaves out a portion. D and trimming were read from the DNA, whereas the V and J calls and clone size are those reported in that table. This table has roughly 120,000 clones, 85% to 90% appearing once. The receptor was isolated from a woman aged 50 to 60 with acute or convalescent COVID-19. The sample taken for sequencing was peripheral blood. The chain couples TRBV7-2 to TRBJ2-1; 8 bases match TRBD2. DNA for the CDR3: TGTGCCAGCAGCCCGGCTGGGGGCAGCGGGAGAGGGCGCTACAATGAGCAGTTCTTC. Its protein is CASSPAGGSGRGRYNEQFF.